This T cell receptor (beta chain) originates from a study of metastatic and nonmetastatic thyroid tumors. Across the whole study: It was across blood and tumor or nodule tissue from malignant and benign thyroid patients that repertoires were compared. Points from the study as a whole: Significantly higher TCR beta diversity was reportedly seen in malignant thyroid tumors than benign nodules, in blood and tumor.

Treatment of any kind had been given to no patient before thyroid surgery. With V trimmed by 0 bases and J by 4 bases, 7 bases remained unmatched. The CDR3 covers 16 residues. How the authors handled the data: The distant-metastasis classifier for papillary thyroid cancer was built from CDR3 differences across clinicopathological groups. Through MiXCR, TCRdb re-clonotyped the PCR reads. The V and J calls, along with clone size, are taken from TCRdb and not from the paper's own processing. In the table there are over 8,500 clones, approximately 33% of which are singletons. This clone appeared a few times. Its antigen remains unknown.

The J gene is TRBJ2-7, the V gene TRBV12-3 or TRBV12-4, with 9 bases fitting TRBD2. The TCR was taken from a female donor with papillary thyroid cancer or a benign thyroid nodule (not recorded which). Some clones in this sample may be carry-over from other donors' samples. Sequencing used adjacent normal tissue. The CDR3 loop is CASSLAIAGEKYEQYF. CDR3 DNA sequence: TGTGCCAGCAGTTTAGCGATAGCGGGAGAGAAATACGAGCAGTACTTC.